This is a list of T cell receptor beta chains from one sample in a study of blood T cell repertoires in COVID-19. TCRdb keeps only in-frame clones here, not all; method: immunoSEQ multiplex PCR. The table lists some 260,000 clones, around 86% of them singletons. The source material was PBMCs or T cells enriched from blood (not recorded which). All receptors come from a man aged 35 to 55 who had recovered from COVID-19. Both conserved end residues are part of each CDR3. D genes are given only for firm matches. Clone size is given for some rows only: seen once, a few or many times, or a class if the clone is expanded.

TRBV5-1,TRBD2,-,TRBJ2-1,CASSSGLAGGVGNEQFF,TGCGCCAGCAGCTCGGGACTAGCGGGAGGGGTCGGCAATGAGCAGTTCTTC
TRBV7-9,-,many,TRBJ2-7,CASSLARRGGEPYEQYF,TGTGCCAGCAGCTTAGCGCGGAGAGGGGGGGAACCCTACGAGCAGTACTTC
TRBV19,-,-,TRBJ2-5,CASRSSGFQETQYF,TGTGCCAGTAGGAGTTCGGGATTCCAAGAGACCCAGTACTTC
TRBV4-1,-,few,TRBJ2-3,CASSRTISTDTQYF,TGCGCCAGCAGCCGGACTATTAGCACAGATACGCAGTATTTT
TRBV29-1,-,-,TRBJ1-1,CSVPGLGQQNTEAFF,TGCAGCGTCCCAGGCCTCGGACAGCAAAACACTGAAGCTTTCTTT
TRBV19,TRBD1,-,TRBJ2-7,CASKGTGSYEQYF,TGTGCCAGCAAAGGGACAGGTTCCTACGAGCAGTACTTC
TRBV7-2,-,-,TRBJ1-4,CASSLYTGTNEKLFF,TGTGCCAGCAGCTTATACACGGGAACTAATGAAAAACTGTTTTTT
TRBV6-2/TRBV6-3,TRBD1,once,TRBJ1-2,CASRYDEVRGQVYGYTF,TGTGCCAGCAGATACGATGAAGTCAGGGGGCAGGTCTATGGCTACACCTTC
TRBV2,TRBD1,-,TRBJ1-3,CASRDRAGNTIYF,TGTGCCAGCAGGGACAGGGCTGGAAACACCATATATTTT
TRBV27,-,-,TRBJ1-1,CASSWDKSKTEAFF,TGTGCCAGCAGCTGGGACAAGTCCAAAACTGAAGCTTTCTTT
TRBV4-2,-,-,TRBJ1-3,CASSQGRGSGNTIYF,TGTGCCAGCAGCCAAGGCCGAGGATCTGGAAACACCATATATTTT
TRBV9,TRBD2,-,TRBJ2-7,CASSGGTSGTHEQYF,TGTGCCAGCAGCGGGGGGACTAGCGGGACCCACGAGCAGTACTTC
TRBV5-4,-,few,TRBJ1-2,CASSPRDRGYGYTF,TGTGCCAGCAGCCCCCGCGATAGGGGGTATGGCTACACCTTC
TRBV29-1,TRBD1,once,TRBJ1-4,CSVGQGGRSEKLFF,TGCAGCGTCGGACAGGGGGGAAGGAGTGAAAAACTGTTTTTT
TRBV5-1,-,-,TRBJ2-2,CASSVSWAGSNTGELFF,TGCGCCAGCAGCGTGTCGTGGGCGGGGTCGAACACCGGGGAGCTGTTTTTT
TRBV12-3/TRBV12-4,TRBD2,-,TRBJ2-7,CATSSGRGYEQYF,TGTGCCACCTCTAGCGGGAGGGGCTACGAGCAGTACTTC
TRBV5-1,TRBD1,-,TRBJ2-1,CASSTDGTVSYNEQFF,TGCGCCAGCAGCACGGATGGGACAGTATCCTACAATGAGCAGTTCTTC
TRBV7-3,-,-,TRBJ1-2,CASSLTSGNGYTF,TGTGCCAGCAGCTTAACGTCAGGGAATGGCTACACCTTC
TRBV18,TRBD1,-,TRBJ2-3,CASSPDRGGTDTQYF,TGTGCCAGCTCACCAGACAGGGGTGGCACAGATACGCAGTATTTT
TRBV25-1,-,-,TRBJ1-4,CASSETKGVFNEKLFF,TGTGCCAGCAGTGAAACCAAGGGGGTCTTTAATGAAAAACTGTTTTTT
TRBV7-7,-,-,TRBJ2-5,CASSLGLAVQETQYF,TGTGCCAGCAGCTTAGGACTCGCGGTCCAAGAGACCCAGTACTTC
TRBV2,-,many,TRBJ2-2,CASRRDSTGELFF,TGTGCCAGCAGGCGAGACTCCACCGGGGAGCTGTTTTTT
TRBV5-5,TRBD1,-,TRBJ2-5,CASRPPTGQETQYF,TGTGCCAGCAGACCCCCGACAGGGCAAGAGACCCAGTACTTC
TRBV3-1/TRBV3-2,-,-,TRBJ1-1,CASSHRGLNTEAFF,TGTGCCAGCAGCCATCGCGGCTTGAACACTGAAGCTTTCTTT
TRBV25-1,-,-,TRBJ2-7,CASSDGQAHEQYF,TGTGCCAGCAGTGATGGCCAGGCCCACGAGCAGTACTTC
TRBV5-1,TRBD2,once,TRBJ2-7,CASSPGTSSYEQYF,TGCGCCAGCAGCCCGGGGACTAGTTCCTACGAGCAGTACTTC
TRBV18,TRBD1,-,TRBJ1-5,CASSPVPGQGPYSNQPQHF,TGTGCCAGCTCACCTGTTCCGGGACAGGGGCCCTATAGCAATCAGCCCCAGCATTTT
TRBV30,-,-,TRBJ1-3,CAWSIGVAYSGNTIYF,TGTGCCTGGAGTATCGGGGTGGCGTACTCTGGAAACACCATATATTTT
TRBV14,-,-,TRBJ1-2,CASSQVPGRYGYTF,TGTGCCAGCAGCCAAGTTCCAGGGCGCTATGGCTACACCTTC
TRBV30,TRBD2,-,TRBJ2-2,CAWRTSGRAWGELFF,TGTGCCTGGCGGACTAGCGGGAGGGCTTGGGGGGAGCTGTTTTTT
TRBV6-2/TRBV6-3,-,-,TRBJ2-1,CASSYDGANEQFF,TGTGCCAGCAGTTATGATGGGGCCAATGAGCAGTTCTTC
TRBV6-5,-,-,TRBJ1-2,CASGRGSIGYTF,TGTGCCAGCGGCAGGGGATCAATTGGCTACACCTTC
TRBV5-8,TRBD1,-,TRBJ1-2,CASSSGDRAYGYTF,TGTGCCAGCAGCTCGGGGGACAGGGCCTATGGCTACACCTTC
TRBV11-2,TRBD2,-,TRBJ2-7,CASSSGLASYEQYF,TGTGCCAGCAGCTCGGGACTAGCAAGCTACGAGCAGTACTTC
TRBV7-9,-,-,TRBJ2-7,CASSFGTRIYEQYF,TGTGCCAGCAGCTTCGGTACCAGGATATACGAGCAGTACTTC